The 23 T cell receptor beta chains reported below all come from one sample, sequenced in a study of CD8 T cells in ankylosing spondylitis (dated by TCRdb to the late 2010s). Receptors were amplified or captured by 5' RACE. The sequencer was an Illumina HiSeq 2500. The public reads were reprocessed in TCRdb via fastp at Q25 and MiXCR, keeping in-frame beta chains. Each entry merges the rows of one CDR3 protein and shows their most common DNA and genes. This sample gives more than 650,000 distinct CDR3 sequences in total; approximately 12% of them show up just once. Of the sample, 0.51% falls within the top ten clones. Their antigen targets remain unknown. Study-wide conclusions, independent of this receptor: A TCR beta motif of about 8 highly homologous amino acid variants appeared characteristic of blood from ankylosing spondylitis patients.

Sequencing used blood, either unsorted or a sorted T cell fraction (not recorded which). These receptors were collected from a male donor with ankylosing spondylitis.

A few counts support this clonotype. This chain connects TRBV4-1 to TRBJ2-7, with D unclear. CDR1 is MGHRA, CDR2 YSYEKL, per germline. This CDR3 is 14 amino acids long. V was clipped by 0 bases and J by 5 bases, with 11 bases between them. The CDR3 DNA sequence: TGCGCCAGCAGCCAAGATCGCCTAAACCACGAGCAGTACTTC. Amino acid sequence: CASSQDRLNHEQYF.

V usage is TRBV20-1 and J usage is TRBJ1-2, with D possibly TRBD1 on 5 matching bases. CDR1 DFQATT and CDR2 SNEGSKA come from the germline V gene (reference sequence). CDR3 length: 12 amino acids. The ends were cut back, 2 bases at V and 6 bases at J, with 10 bases in the middle. CDR3 DNA: TGCAGTGCTAGATGGCAGGGCGATGGCTACACCTTC. Translation: CSARWQGDGYTF.

The V and J genes are TRBV12-3 or TRBV12-4 and TRBJ2-3, with 7 bases fitting TRBD1. The CDR3 runs to 19 residues. V dropped 6 bases and J dropped 0; count of bases not matched to a gene: 18. The CDR3 coding sequence is TGTGCCAGCAGAAACGGCAGGGGGTCGTGGTCCGGTAGCACAGATACGCAGTATTTT. Translating it yields CASRNGRGSWSGSTDTQYF.

The chain carries TRBV20-1 and TRBJ2-1; perhaps TRBD2 as D (6 bases). The CDR3 sequence is 16 residues long. V was pared by 6 bases and J by 3 bases, with 21 bases between. The V gene's germline CDR1 is DFQATT and CDR2 SNEGSKA (reference sequence). CDR3 region: CSAQGWYGSGYNEQFF. CDR3 coding DNA: TGCAGTGCGCAGGGATGGTACGGGAGTGGCTACAATGAGCAGTTCTTC.

This clonotype has ten or more counts. The CDR3 region is CASSRGWGNSDGTQYF. The CDR3 region has the DNA TGCGCCAGCAGCCGTGGCTGGGGGAATTCGGATGGTACGCAGTATTTT. The chain joins TRBV5-1 to TRBJ2-3; either TRBD1 or TRBD2 may supply D (5 bases each). The V gene's germline CDR1 is SGHRS and CDR2 YFSETQ. Trimming stripped 4 bases from V and 8 bases from J, with 23 bases between. The CDR3 runs to 16 residues. The complete variable domain, with remaining parts taken from reference TRBV5-1 and TRBJ2-3, reads KAGVTQTPRYLIKTRGQQVTLSCSPISGHRSVSWYQQTPGQGLQFLFEYFSETQRNKGNFPGRFSGRQFSNSRSEMNVSTLELGDSALYLCASSRGWGNSDGTQYFGPGTRLTVL.

This clonotype was recorded at least ten times. The rearrangement uses TRBV7-3 and TRBJ2-1; maybe TRBD2 (5 bases). V was pared by 0 bases and J by 0 bases, with 15 bases between. CDR1 SGHTA and CDR2 FQGTGA come from the germline V gene. CDR3 size: 18 residues. The CDR3 loop is CASSLTVSSGRSYNEQFF. Written as DNA, the CDR3 is TGTGCCAGCAGCTTAACGGTTTCGAGCGGACGCTCCTACAATGAGCAGTTCTTC. The full variable domain, completed using reference TRBV7-3 and TRBJ2-1, is GAGVSQTPSNKVTEKGKYVELRCDPISGHTALYWYRQSLGQGPEFLIYFQGTGAADDSGLPNDRFFAVRPEGSVSTLKIQRTERGDSAVYLCASSLTVSSGRSYNEQFFGPGTRLTVL.

The chain combines TRBV29-1 with TRBJ1-1, with a possible D match to TRBD1 (6 bases). Deletions cut 6 bases from V and 0 bases from J, with 11 bases between. The length of the CDR3 is 13 residues. Germline V CDR1 and CDR2: SQVTM, ANQGSEA. Here the CDR3 DNA reads TGCAGCGTCTCAGGGGTCGTGAACACTGAAGCTTTCTTT. Its translation: CSVSGVVNTEAFF.

This chain joins TRBV7-2 and TRBJ1-3, with a weak D call TRBD1 (5 bases). V gave up 6 bases and J gave up 0 bases, with 18 bases separating them. The CDR3 sequence is 17 residues long. Germline V gene lookup returns CDR1 SGHTA and CDR2 FQGNSA. CDR3 sequence (DNA): TGTGCCAGCAGTTCGATGCCTCCGGGGGTCTCTGGAAACACCATATATTTT. Translated, it gives CASSSMPPGVSGNTIYF. Variable domain in full (rest from reference TRBV7-2 and TRBJ1-3): GAGVSQSPSNKVTEKGKDVELRCDPISGHTALYWYRQSLGQGLEFLIYFQGNSAPDKSGLPSDRFSAERTGGSVSTLTIQRTQQEDSAVYLCASSSMPPGVSGNTIYFGEGSWLTVV.

This clonotype was recorded a few times. V usage is TRBV5-1 and J usage is TRBJ2-2; perhaps TRBD1 as D (6 bases). This CDR3 has 16 residues. Trimming left V 4 bases short and J 0 bases short, with 13 bases between. Germline V lookup: CDR1 SGHRS, CDR2 YFSETQ. DNA for the CDR3: TGCGCCAGCAGCCTGTGGGACATTTCGAACACCGGGGAGCTGTTTTTT. Protein: CASSLWDISNTGELFF.

The sample holds many counts of this clonotype. The gene calls are TRBV9 and TRBJ2-3; possibly TRBD1 or TRBD2 for D (5 bases each). The ends were cut back, 0 bases at V and 8 bases at J, with 16 bases in the middle. The CDR3 runs to 15 residues. Germline V gene lookup returns CDR1 SGDLS and CDR2 YYNGEE. The DNA for the CDR3 is TGTGCCAGCAGCGTAGATGGGACCTCGATTGGTACGCAGTATTTT. Translating gives CASSVDGTSIGTQYF. The variable domain in full, completed from reference TRBV9 and TRBJ2-3, reads DSGVTQTPKHLITATGQRVTLRCSPRSGDLSVYWYQQSLDQGLQFLIQYYNGEERAKGNILERFSAQQFPDLHSELNLSSLELGDSALYFCASSVDGTSIGTQYFGPGTRLTVL.

This clonotype was detected a few times. The chain couples TRBV28 to TRBJ2-2; TRBD2 aligns across 11 bases. V was pared by 6 bases and J by 4 bases, with 7 bases of the junction left unmatched. CDR3 length: 16 amino acids. The germline V gene has CDR1 MDHEN and CDR2 SYDVKM. CDR3 coding DNA: TGTGCCAGCAGCAAGTATAGCGGGAGGGTCACCGGGGAGCTGTTTTTT. Amino acids: CASSKYSGRVTGELFF.

The table lists this clonotype with a few counts. The chain uses TRBV18 and TRBJ2-1; TRBD2 aligns across 8 bases. Per germline, CDR1 KGHSH and CDR2 LQKENI. This CDR3 has 15 residues. The J segment lost 4 bases and the V segment lost 1 base, leaving 3 bases of the junction unmatched. The CDR3 DNA reads as TGTGCCAGCTCACCACTAAGCGGGGGATACAATGAGCAGTTCTTC. Amino acid sequence: CASSPLSGGYNEQFF.

This clonotype was seen a handful of times. The CDR3 here is CASSPGRGNTGELFF. The CDR3 region has the DNA TGCGCCAGCAGCCCCGGGAGGGGCAACACCGGGGAGCTGTTTTTT. J is TRBJ2-2 and V is TRBV5-1; 8 nucleotides agree with TRBD2. This CDR3 comprises 15 residues. From germline, CDR1 is SGHRS and CDR2 YFSETQ. Trimming at V came to 4 bases and at J to 2 bases, leaving 4 bases not matched to a gene.

The chain joins TRBV7-3 to TRBJ2-3; 8 bases are shared with TRBD2. The germline V gene has CDR1 SGHTA and CDR2 FQGTGA. This CDR3 comprises 16 residues. With V trimmed by 4 bases and J by 2 bases, 8 bases remained unmatched. CDR3 loop: CASSSGLGEFTDTQYF. DNA for the CDR3: TGTGCCAGCAGCTCGGGACTAGGAGAGTTCACAGATACGCAGTATTTT.

The V call is TRBV4-2, the J call TRBJ2-3; 9 positions agree with TRBD2. Germline CDR1 reads LGHNA; CDR2 reads YNFKEQ. This CDR3 contains 15 residues. V trimming: 3 bases; J trimming: 4 bases; junction bases outside the gene matches: 5. The CDR3 DNA reads as TGTGCCAGCAGCCATAGCGGGAGAAGCGCAGATACGCAGTATTTT. Translation gives CASSHSGRSADTQYF.

This clonotype came up a few times. J is TRBJ2-7 and V is TRBV11-1; no reliable D call. The CDR3 is 13 amino acids. CDR1 is SGHAT, CDR2 FQDESV, per germline (reference sequence). V was shortened by 3 bases and J by 1 base, with 7 bases between the two germline ends. In DNA, the CDR3 is TGTGCCAGCAGCTTTCTCCGATCCTACGAGCAGTACTTC. This sequence encodes CASSFLRSYEQYF.

This clonotype has at least ten counts. The gene calls are TRBV7-2 and TRBJ1-2; TRBD1 matches at 7 bases. In germline, CDR1 is SGHTA, CDR2 FQGNSA. V shed 5 bases and J 1 base; nucleotides not matched to a gene: 7. This CDR3 contains 15 residues. The CDR3 reads CASSGNRGVNYGYTF. CDR3 bases: TGTGCCAGCAGCGGAAACAGGGGAGTTAACTATGGCTACACCTTC.

The rearrangement links TRBV18 to TRBJ1-6, with a weak D call TRBD1 (6 bases). The CDR3 length is 15 residues. The V end lost 1 base, the J end lost 10 bases, and 14 bases lay between the germline ends. CDR1 is KGHSH and CDR2 is LQKENI in the germline V gene. The DNA for the CDR3 is TGTGCCAGCTCACCACTGTCAGGGGTTAAGTCACCCCTCCACTTT. Protein product: CASSPLSGVKSPLHF.

The V and J genes are TRBV3-1 and TRBJ1-5; D remains unclear. The germline CDR1 and CDR2 sequences are LGHDT and YNNKEL (reference sequence). Trimming stripped 2 bases from V and 2 bases from J, with 4 bases between. CDR3 length: 13 amino acids. The CDR3 loop is CASSQIGNQPQHF. CDR3 DNA sequence: TGTGCCAGCAGCCAAATCGGCAATCAGCCCCAGCATTTT.

The CDR3 protein is CASSRPLGGAERFYGYTF. The CDR3, as DNA: TGTGCCAGCAGTCGACCGTTAGGGGGGGCGGAACGGTTCTATGGCTACACCTTC. The rearrangement joins TRBV28 to TRBJ1-2, with a possible D match to TRBD1 (6 bases). The CDR3 extends over 18 amino acids. The germline CDR1 and CDR2 sequences are MDHEN and SYDVKM. The germline V and J ends were trimmed by 5 bases and 4 bases, with 26 bases remaining between them.

This clonotype was observed a few times. The chain combines TRBV20-1 with TRBJ1-4; the D gene is possibly TRBD1 (5 bases). The CDR3 totals 13 residues. Trimming took 2 bases from V and 7 from J, leaving 11 bases between them. Germline V gives CDR1 DFQATT, CDR2 SNEGSKA (reference sequence). CDR3 nucleotide sequence: TGCAGTGCTAGATTGGGGGTCCGTGAAAAACTGTTTTTT. Residues: CSARLGVREKLFF.

This clonotype was counted at least ten times. V usage is TRBV5-5 and J usage is TRBJ1-5; D call uncertain. Germline CDR1 and CDR2: SGHKS and YYEKEE (reference sequence). The CDR3 loop spans 15 amino acids. The V end lost 0 bases, the J end lost 0 bases, and 7 bases lay between the germline ends. The CDR3 loop reads CASSLAGNSNQPQHF. CDR3 nucleotide sequence: TGTGCCAGCAGCTTGGCGGGGAATAGCAATCAGCCCCAGCATTTT.

This clonotype was seen only a few times. V gene TRBV12-3 or TRBV12-4 combines with J gene TRBJ2-6; D call uncertain. V lost 7 bases and J 12 bases, leaving 16 bases between the germline ends. CDR3 size: 13 residues. For the CDR3, the DNA is TGTGCCAGCACCAATTTCGACCTCGGCGTCCTGACTTTC. Translation gives CASTNFDLGVLTF.